The 21 T cell receptor beta chains presented below share a single source sample, sequenced in a study of cytomegalovirus exposure and HLA in healthy donors. The PCR had 60 Vbeta and 13 Jbeta primers. Assay: immunoSEQ multiplex PCR; the TCRdb copy retains only in-frame clones and omits some. Seen here are 150,000 to 200,000 clones, about 82% observed once, and the top ten hold 2.3%. Sequenced input: PBMCs. These receptors were obtained from a woman aged 45 to 65 in good health and CMV-seronegative.

The table lists this clone with a count of one. The chain links TRBV19 to TRBJ1-1; D is unresolved. Germline V gene lookup returns CDR1 LNHDA and CDR2 SQIVND (reference sequence). Trimming took off 5 bases at V and 0 bases at J, with 7 bases between the two ends. CDR3 length: 13 residues. The CDR3 region has the DNA TGTGCCAGTAGTTATCAGGTGAACACTGAAGCTTTCTTT. Translating it yields CASSYQVNTEAFF.

The chain recombines TRBV19 with TRBJ2-2; 14 bases line up with TRBD2. V shed 5 bases, J shed 5 bases, and the junction held 4 bases outside the gene matches. Germline lookup yields CDR1 LNHDA and CDR2 SQIVND (reference sequence). The CDR3 covers 16 residues. DNA for the CDR3: TGTGCCAGTAGTGGACTAGCGGGAGGCGGGACCGGGGAGCTGTTTTTT. It yields the protein CASSGLAGGGTGELFF.

V is TRBV7-2 and J is TRBJ2-3; D remains unclear. The CDR3 spans 14 residues. CDR1 and CDR2 from the germline V gene are SGHTA and FQGNSA. Trimming left V 6 bases short and J 1 base short, with 11 bases between. The CDR3 protein is CASRGSVGTDTQYF. As DNA, the CDR3 is TGTGCCAGCAGAGGAAGCGTAGGCACAGATACGCAGTATTTT.

A few counts support this clone. The J gene is TRBJ2-1, the V gene TRBV19, with TRBD2 identical over 11 bases. Germline loops: CDR1 LNHDA, CDR2 SQIVND (reference sequence). The V gene end was trimmed by 0 bases and the J gene end by 5 bases; junction bases not matched to a gene: 3. The CDR3 sequence is 16 residues long. The CDR3 coding sequence is TGTGCCAGTAGTATAGATTTACTAGCGGGAGACAATGAGCAGTTCTTC. This translates into CASSIDLLAGDNEQFF. Full variable domain (missing parts from reference TRBV19 and TRBJ2-1): DGGITQSPKYLFRKEGQNVTLSCEQNLNHDAMYWYRQDPGQGLRLIYYSQIVNDFQKGDIAEGYSVSREKKESFPLTVTSAQKNPTAFYLCASSIDLLAGDNEQFFGPGTRLTVL.

V gene TRBV6-5 combines with J gene TRBJ1-2; D perhaps matches TRBD1 (5 bases). CDR1 is MNHEY, CDR2 SVGAGI, per germline. V was trimmed by 2 bases and J by 4 bases, leaving 14 bases between them. The CDR3 is made up of 15 amino acids. The CDR3 sequence: CASSYPGGSPYGYTF. The CDR3 nucleotides are TGTGCCAGCAGTTACCCCGGGGGAAGTCCCTATGGCTACACCTTC.

Turning to this clone: An end of the junction differs from the germline gene, which may be a read error. The rearrangement joins TRBV18 to TRBJ2-3; D might be TRBD2 (6 bases). CDR3 length: 15 residues. Germline loops: CDR1 KGHSH, CDR2 LQKENI. This CDR3 is CASSLRNVEGDTRYF. The DNA for the CDR3 is TGTGCCAGCTCACTACGGAATGTGGAGGGAGATACGCGGTATTTT.

The chain is built from TRBV10-1 and TRBJ2-1, with 11 nucleotides matching TRBD1. With V trimmed by 4 bases and J by 4 bases, 3 bases remained unmatched. Germline-derived CDR1 and CDR2 are WNHNN and SYGVQD (reference sequence). This CDR3 has 15 residues. The CDR3 sequence is CASSAGTGGYNEQFF. The CDR3 DNA is TGCGCCAGCAGTGCTGGGACAGGGGGGTACAATGAGCAGTTCTTC.

The CDR3 sequence: CASSLGWGTSGRLYEQYF. The CDR3 DNA is TGTGCCAGCAGCTTAGGTTGGGGGACTAGCGGGAGACTCTACGAGCAGTACTTC. V and J are TRBV11-2 and TRBJ2-5, with TRBD2 identical over 14 bases. The assigned J gene may be wrong: the sequence end matches TRBJ2-7 better. Germline V lookup: CDR1 SGHAT, CDR2 FQNNGV. There are 18 residues in the CDR3.

The genes are TRBV6-5 and TRBJ1-1; possibly TRBD1 for D (5 bases). V lost 2 bases and J 2 bases, leaving 12 bases between the germline ends. This CDR3 is built from 15 residues. Germline CDR1 reads MNHEY; CDR2 reads SVGAGI. DNA of the CDR3: TGTGCCAGCAGTTACGGGGGGAGGTTCAACACTGAAGCTTTCTTT. Amino acid sequence: CASSYGGRFNTEAFF.

Note on this clone: This sample also contains other DNA sequences that code for the same CDR3. The rearrangement uses TRBV4-2 and TRBJ2-1; a possible D gene is TRBD2 (6 bases). This CDR3 region has 15 residues. Germline lookup yields CDR1 LGHNA and CDR2 YNFKEQ. Trimming stripped 2 bases from V and 0 bases from J, with 8 bases between. CDR3 region: CASSQRGSSYNEQFF. In nucleotides, the CDR3 is TGTGCCAGCAGCCAACGGGGGAGCTCCTACAATGAGCAGTTCTTC.

This chain uses TRBV29-1 with TRBJ2-1, with D perhaps TRBD2 (7 bases). Germline V gene lookup returns CDR1 SQVTM and CDR2 ANQGSEA. The CDR3 covers 11 residues. Trimming removed 6 bases from V and 12 bases from J, with 15 bases in between. This CDR3 reads CSVERGGGQFF. CDR3 coding DNA: TGCAGCGTAGAAAGGGGGGGTGGGCAGTTCTTC.

This clone was picked up one time. Other DNA sequences in this specimen translate into the identical CDR3. This chain connects TRBV5-1 to TRBJ2-3; 13 nucleotides match TRBD2. J gave up 6 bases and V 3 bases, and 7 bases lay outside the gene matches. Germline values: CDR1 SGHRS, CDR2 YFSETQ. This CDR3 is built from 16 residues. CDR3 sequence reads: CASSSGLAGVVDTQYF. CDR3 bases: TGCGCCAGCAGCTCAGGACTAGCGGGAGTAGTCGATACGCAGTATTTT.

In this sample, this clone turned up a few times. The chain links TRBV5-1 to TRBJ2-1, with D possibly being TRBD2 (6 bases). Trimming cost V 1 base and J 0 bases, with 11 bases left between them. Germline CDR1 is SGHRS and CDR2 is YFSETQ. The length of the CDR3 is 16 residues. The CDR3 here is CASSLMAGTSYNEQFF. The CDR3 DNA sequence: TGCGCCAGCAGCTTGATGGCGGGGACCTCCTACAATGAGCAGTTCTTC.

The chain is built from TRBV5-1 and TRBJ2-1, with 11 bases lining up with TRBD2. Germline-derived CDR1 and CDR2 are SGHRS and YFSETQ. V lost 6 bases, J lost 0 bases, and 8 bases stayed unmatched. This CDR3 region has 17 residues. This CDR3 is CASTLTSGMNSYNEQFF. The CDR3 DNA is TGCGCCAGCACCCTGACTAGCGGGATGAACTCCTACAATGAGCAGTTCTTC.

The V gene is TRBV5-4, the J gene TRBJ2-7, with 14 bases aligning to TRBD2. Germline V gene lookup returns CDR1 SGHNT and CDR2 YYREEE (reference sequence). V was pared by 4 bases and J by 8 bases, with 14 bases of the junction left unmatched. The CDR3 extends over 17 amino acids. Written as DNA, the CDR3 is TGTGCCAGCAGCCGACTAGCGGGAGGGCGTTCCCCCGCGCAGCAGTACTTC. It is translated as CASSRLAGGRSPAQQYF.

This chain uses TRBV28 with TRBJ2-3; 9 positions agree with TRBD2. With 6 bases clipped from V and 15 bases from J, the junction kept 7 bases outside the gene matches. In germline, CDR1 is MDHEN, CDR2 SYDVKM. This CDR3 is 11 amino acids long. CDR3 nucleotides: TGTGCCAGCAGCCGAGCGGGAGGATCATATTTT. It encodes CASSRAGGSYF.

The rearrangement links TRBV28 to TRBJ2-7; 11 bases line up with TRBD2. Trimming took 6 bases from V and 3 from J; bases not matched to a gene: 4. This CDR3 comprises 14 residues. Per germline, CDR1 MDHEN and CDR2 SYDVKM. The chain's CDR3 is CASRAGTSGYEQYF. The CDR3 nucleotides are TGTGCCAGCAGAGCCGGGACTAGCGGCTACGAGCAGTACTTC.

The sample holds a few counts of this clone. Other DNA sequences of this sample code for an identical CDR3. The V call is TRBV7-2, the J call TRBJ1-5; maybe TRBD1 (6 bases). CDR1 and CDR2 from the germline V gene are SGHTA and FQGNSA. The length of the CDR3 is 13 residues. V lost 5 bases and J lost 4, with 9 bases in between. CDR3 residues: CASSLQGNQPQHF. In DNA form, the CDR3 reads TGTGCCAGCAGCCTCCAGGGGAATCAGCCCCAGCATTTT.

V and J are TRBV29-1 and TRBJ1-2; maybe TRBD1 (6 bases). The V gene lost 4 bases and the J gene lost 4 bases, with 13 bases spanning the gap. The V gene's germline CDR1 is SQVTM and CDR2 ANQGSEA. The CDR3 is 13 residues long. The CDR3 bases are TGCAGCGTTGGTACGTCCAGGGGCTATGGCTACACCTTC. Residues: CSVGTSRGYGYTF.

This clone was seen a single time. V and J are TRBV5-5 and TRBJ2-1; D might be TRBD2 (6 bases). V lost 4 bases and J lost 15, with 20 bases in between. Per the germline V gene, CDR1 is SGHKS and CDR2 is YYEKEE (reference sequence). There are 13 residues in the CDR3. CDR3 amino acids: CASSPEGTGRVFF. The CDR3 region has the DNA TGTGCCAGCAGCCCGGAGGGAACAGGAAGGGTGTTCTTC.

This chain connects TRBV6-6 to TRBJ2-2, with TRBD2 as a possible D gene (6 bases). This CDR3 has 15 amino acids. Trimming took off 5 bases at V and 3 bases at J, with 13 bases between the two ends. From germline, CDR1 is MNHNY and CDR2 SVGAGI (reference sequence). The CDR3: CASSQEGRDTGELFF. The CDR3 DNA reads TGTGCCAGCAGTCAGGAGGGCCGTGACACCGGGGAGCTGTTTTTT.